A single sample is the source of the 24 T cell receptor beta chains below, sequenced in a study of T cell clonality in common variable immunodeficiency. Profiled with immunoSEQ multiplex PCR; TCRdb holds only in-frame clones, not every one. Altogether about 64,000 clones were found in the sample, and no singletons occur. Specimen: peripheral blood mononuclear cells. Receptor source: a person aged 18 to 75 in good health.

Ten or more counts support this clone. The CDR3 is cut off 3 residues early in the read; its end comes from the germline J gene. The chain employs TRBV19 and TRBJ2-1, with 10 positions matching TRBD2. Unmatched junction bases numbered 6, after V lost 9 bases and J lost 4 bases. This CDR3 contains 14 residues. Germline V lookup: CDR1 LNHDA, CDR2 SQIVND (reference sequence). The sequenced part of the CDR3 DNA is TGTGCCAGCTCTTTACTAGCGGGGTACAATGAG. It codes for CASSLLAGYNE. The whole CDR3 reads CASSLLAGYNEQFF.

This clone appeared many times. With the read ending 3 residues before the CDR3 end, the germline J gene is used to fill in that end. The rearrangement links TRBV18 to TRBJ2-7, with D possibly being TRBD2 (5 bases). CDR3 size: 14 residues. Trimming removed 1 base at V and 5 bases at J, with 12 bases between. The germline V gene encodes CDR1 KGHSH and CDR2 LQKENI. The CDR3 spells CASSPQQLSDEQYF. CDR3 bases read: TGTGCCAGCTCACCACAACAGCTTAGCGACGAG.

In its sample, this clone was seen many times. Partial CDR3 DNA: TGCAGTGCTAGAGATCCGATGGGCTCCCTGGTAAACGAG. It is translated as CSARDPMGSLVNE. The complete CDR3 sequence is CSARDPMGSLVNEQYF. V usage is TRBV20-1 and J usage is TRBJ2-7; D is unresolved. With the read ending 3 residues before the CDR3 end, the germline J gene is used to fill in that end. Germline V CDR1 and CDR2: DFQATT, SNEGSKA (reference sequence). The V gene lost 0 bases and the J gene lost 5 bases, with 20 bases spanning the gap. The CDR3 contains 16 residues.

This clone was picked up many times. From the germline J gene comes the end of the CDR3, since the read stops 3 residues before it. The chain uses TRBV19 and TRBJ1-2; TRBD1 matches at 7 bases. The germline V gene encodes CDR1 LNHDA and CDR2 SQIVND (reference sequence). There are 16 residues in the CDR3. The J segment lost 4 bases and the V segment lost 4 bases, leaving 12 bases of the junction unmatched. CDR3 DNA (partial): TGTGCCAGTAGTAGACTTAGAGGGACAGACTCCTATGGC. Protein: CASSRLRGTDSYG. The whole CDR3 sequence is CASSRLRGTDSYGYTF.

This clone occurred many times. The CDR3 extends 3 residues past the end of the read, so its final part is completed from the germline J gene. The rearrangement joins TRBV18 to TRBJ1-1; D possibly corresponds to TRBD1 (5 bases). The CDR3 runs to 14 residues. The V end lost 2 bases, the J end lost 3 bases, and 10 bases lay between the germline ends. Germline CDR1 is KGHSH and CDR2 is LQKENI. The CDR3 region is CASSPGAVDTEAFF. The part of the CDR3 DNA that was read is TGTGCCAGCTCACCAGGGGCGGTCGACACTGAA.

The sample holds many counts of this clone. The read falls 3 residues short of the CDR3 end, and the missing part is taken from the germline J gene. The chain uses TRBV2 and TRBJ2-1, with 9 bases aligning to TRBD2. Germline assignment: CDR1 SNHLY and CDR2 FYNNEI. The CDR3 totals 16 residues. With 4 bases clipped from V and 3 bases from J, the junction kept 7 bases outside the gene matches. The CDR3 DNA, read in part, is TGTGCCAGCAGTGGGGGTCGAGCGGGGGGCTACAATGAG. Residues: CASSGGRAGGYNE. The entire CDR3 protein reads CASSGGRAGGYNEQFF.

This clone appeared many times. With the read ending 3 residues before the CDR3 end, the germline J gene is used to fill in that end. The chain recombines TRBV19 with TRBJ2-1; the D is unclear. Germline V gene lookup returns CDR1 LNHDA and CDR2 SQIVND (reference sequence). V was trimmed by 1 base and J by 8 bases, leaving 12 bases between them. The CDR3 extends over 14 amino acids. The CDR3 sequence is CASSIGRLLDEQFF. Incomplete CDR3 DNA: TGTGCCAGTAGTATAGGAAGGCTTTTGGATGAG.

Many counts were recorded for this clone. The observed sequence ends 3 residues before the CDR3 terminus, with the missing tail filled in from the germline J gene. V usage is TRBV6-1 and J usage is TRBJ2-3; TRBD1 matches at 9 bases. Germline V gene lookup returns CDR1 MNHNS and CDR2 SASEGT. Losses at the gene ends were 4 bases for V and 0 bases for J; bases not matched to a gene: 5. This CDR3 region has 16 residues. Incomplete CDR3 DNA: TGTGCCAGCAGTGGTGGGACAGGGTTTAGCACAGATACG. Translated: CASSGGTGFSTDT. The CDR3 in its entirety is CASSGGTGFSTDTQYF.

This clone was counted many times. The sequence runs out 3 residues before the end of the CDR3; the remainder is reconstructed from the germline J gene. The chain combines TRBV10-2 with TRBJ2-4; tentatively, D is TRBD1 (6 bases). The CDR3 extends over 14 amino acids. The germline CDR1 and CDR2 sequences are WSHSY and SAAADI. This CDR3 is CASSESRVQGIQYF. The covered CDR3 bases are TGCGCCAGCAGTGAGTCGAGGGTTCAGGGGATT.

This clone was recorded many times. The read is 3 residues too short to cover the CDR3 end, so that end is filled in from the germline J gene. The rearrangement joins TRBV5-1 to TRBJ2-2; weak D call: TRBD1 (6 bases). V was trimmed by 4 bases and J by 6 bases, leaving 16 bases between them. The CDR3 has 15 amino acids. Germline-derived CDR1 and CDR2 are SGHRS and YFSETQ. The CDR3 DNA, read in part, is TGCGCCAGCAGCAAGGCTGAGGGGGTCCCCGGGGAG. Residues: CASSKAEGVPGE. The CDR3, in full, reads CASSKAEGVPGELFF.

In this sample, this clone turned up many times. The sequence runs out 3 residues before the end of the CDR3; the remainder is reconstructed from the germline J gene. The J gene is TRBJ1-1, the V gene TRBV7-3; D might be TRBD1 (6 bases). Germline values: CDR1 SGHTA, CDR2 FQGTGA. V shed 1 base and J shed 6 bases, with 18 bases lying between them. The CDR3 extends over 16 amino acids. The CDR3 is CASSLIGGGKWAEAFF. CDR3 DNA, as far as it was read: TGTGCCAGCAGCTTAATAGGGGGGGGAAAATGGGCTGAA.

In this sample, this clone turned up many times. CDR3 bases read: TGTGCCAGCTCACCAGGGGGCGAGGTTTATGGC. Translated, it gives CASSPGGEVYG. The whole CDR3 reads CASSPGGEVYGYTF. The chain employs TRBV18 and TRBJ1-2; the D gene is possibly TRBD1 (6 bases). The read terminates 3 residues before the CDR3 end, so the remaining end is supplied by the germline J gene. The CDR3 covers 14 residues. The germline V gene has CDR1 KGHSH and CDR2 LQKENI. Trimming shortened V by 2 bases and J by 5 bases, and 12 bases separated the two germline ends.

This clone showed up just a few times. The read halts 3 residues ahead of the CDR3 end, with the missing end drawn from the germline J gene. V is TRBV5-1 and J is TRBJ2-7; TRBD1 or TRBD2 may be the D gene (5 bases each). From germline, CDR1 is SGHRS and CDR2 YFSETQ. The CDR3 covers 13 residues. V gave up 1 base and J gave up 4 bases, with 9 bases separating them. CDR3 region: CASSLREGYEQYF. The CDR3 bases that were read are TGCGCCAGCAGCTTGAGAGAGGGGTACGAG.

This clone was counted many times. The CDR3 end lies 3 residues beyond the end of the read and is filled in from the germline J gene. V is TRBV19 and J is TRBJ2-1; perhaps TRBD1 as D (6 bases). This CDR3 has 13 residues. V was trimmed by 5 bases and J by 5 bases, leaving 10 bases between them. Per the germline V gene, CDR1 is LNHDA and CDR2 is SQIVND (reference sequence). CDR3 bases read: TGTGCCAGTAGTGTCGGGACACACAATGAG. Its protein product is CASSVGTHNE. The whole CDR3 protein reads CASSVGTHNEQFF.

About this clone itself: The read gets to within 3 residues of the CDR3 end, and the germline J gene fills in the rest. The gene calls are TRBV7-8 and TRBJ2-1; possible D gene TRBD2, 5 bases. The V end lost 5 bases, the J end lost 1 base, and 12 bases lay between the germline ends. There are 15 residues in the CDR3. Germline assignment: CDR1 SGHVS and CDR2 FQNEAQ. CDR3 amino acids: CASSHGEISYNEQFF. The DNA read from the CDR3 is TGTGCCAGCAGCCACGGGGAGATTTCCTACAATGAG.

This clone has at least ten counts. The CDR3 end is not reached by the read, which stops 3 residues before it; the germline J gene fills it in. V usage is TRBV13 and J usage is TRBJ1-1; 10 bases agree with TRBD1. The CDR3 consists of 15 residues. V lost 5 bases to trimming and J lost 5 bases; unmatched junction nucleotides: 8. CDR1 and CDR2 (germline): PRHDT, FYEKMQ (reference sequence). CDR3 residues: CASSQNDRGRTEAFF. Partial CDR3 DNA: TGTGCCAGCAGCCAGAACGACAGGGGGCGGACTGAA.

The sample holds many counts of this clone. The CDR3: CASSIAGSGANVLTF. CDR3 DNA (partial): TGTGCCAGTAGTATCGCAGGGTCTGGGGCCAACGTC. The gene calls are TRBV19 and TRBJ2-6, with D perhaps matching TRBD1 (5 bases). The CDR3 end falls 3 residues outside the read, so it is completed with the germline J gene. There are 15 residues in the CDR3. Germline V gene data show CDR1 as LNHDA and CDR2 as SQIVND (reference sequence). Trimming cost V 3 bases and J 1 base, with 7 bases left between them. Combining the CDR3 with reference TRBV19 and TRBJ2-6 gives the whole variable domain DGGITQSPKYLFRKEGQNVTLSCEQNLNHDAMYWYRQDPGQGLRLIYYSQIVNDFQKGDIAEGYSVSREKKESFPLTVTSAQKNPTAFYLCASSIAGSGANVLTFGAGSRLTVL.

This clone was picked up many times. The read gets to within 3 residues of the CDR3 end, and the germline J gene fills in the rest. V is TRBV20-1 and J is TRBJ2-5; 12 nucleotides line up with TRBD2. Germline V gene lookup returns CDR1 DFQATT and CDR2 SNEGSKA (reference sequence). Trimming cost V 6 bases and J 3 bases; bases outside gene matches: 8. The CDR3 sequence is 15 residues long. The CDR3 loop is CSALLAGGREETQYF. Incomplete CDR3 DNA: TGCAGTGCCTTACTAGCGGGAGGACGAGAAGAGACC.

This clone occurred many times. The DNA ends 3 residues before the CDR3 does, and the rest of the CDR3 is filled in from the germline J gene. The chain combines TRBV19 with TRBJ1-1; 7 bases are a match to TRBD1. The CDR3 runs 12 residues. CDR1 and CDR2 (germline): LNHDA, SQIVND (reference sequence). The CDR3 sequence: CASSILTGNAFF. The CDR3 bases that were read are TGTGCCAGTAGTATCTTGACAGGGAAT. Full variable domain (outside the CDR3, taken from reference TRBV19 and TRBJ1-1): DGGITQSPKYLFRKEGQNVTLSCEQNLNHDAMYWYRQDPGQGLRLIYYSQIVNDFQKGDIAEGYSVSREKKESFPLTVTSAQKNPTAFYLCASSILTGNAFFGQGTRLTVV.

This clone was detected ten times or more. The missing CDR3 end, 3 residues past where the read stops, is filled in from the germline J gene. The chain couples TRBV5-1 to TRBJ2-1; TRBD2 matches at 13 bases. Germline V lookup: CDR1 SGHRS, CDR2 YFSETQ. J was trimmed by 7 bases and V by 0 bases; bases with no gene match: 4. This CDR3 has 16 amino acids. CDR3 bases read: TGCGCCAGCAGCTTGGTGACTAGCGGGGGGACTAATGAG. It yields the protein CASSLVTSGGTNE. Given in full, the CDR3 is CASSLVTSGGTNEQFF.

This clone was observed at least ten times. The missing CDR3 end, 3 residues past where the read stops, is filled in from the germline J gene. This chain uses TRBV5-1 with TRBJ2-7; D is perhaps TRBD2 (5 bases). Germline V gene sequence: CDR1 SGHRS, CDR2 YFSETQ. Trimming took off 4 bases at V and 3 bases at J, with 11 bases between the two ends. This CDR3 has 13 amino acids. The CDR3 DNA, read in part, is TGCGCCAGCAGCATAGGCGGAGGCTACGAG. This gives the protein CASSIGGGYE. The entire CDR3 protein is CASSIGGGYEQYF.

Many counts were recorded for this clone. The CDR3 goes on 3 residues after the read ends, and that part is filled in from the germline J gene. The genes are TRBV2 and TRBJ1-4, with D uncertain. V gave up 7 bases and J gave up 7 bases, with 16 bases separating them. CDR1 SNHLY and CDR2 FYNNEI come from the germline V gene. The CDR3 sequence is 14 residues long. Here the CDR3 reads CASTYSGLIEKLFF. Partial CDR3 DNA: TGTGCCAGCACTTATTCAGGTCTCATTGAAAAA.

Comments on this clone: The read falls 3 residues short of the CDR3 end, and the missing part is taken from the germline J gene. The gene calls are TRBV20-1 and TRBJ2-7; tentative D call: TRBD2 (6 bases). The CDR3 runs 13 residues. Germline-derived CDR1 and CDR2 are DFQATT and SNEGSKA (reference sequence). Trimming removed 6 bases at V and 4 bases at J, with 16 bases between. The sequenced CDR3 bases are TGCAGTGCCGCTCCGGGACTCAAGTACGAG. Its protein is CSAAPGLKYE. The entire CDR3 reads CSAAPGLKYEQYF.

In this sample, this clone turned up many times. The sequence runs out 3 residues before the end of the CDR3; the remainder is reconstructed from the germline J gene. This rearrangement joins TRBV7-3 to TRBJ1-2, with a weak D call TRBD1 (6 bases). Germline CDR1 and CDR2: SGHTA and FQGTGA. The CDR3 covers 15 residues. V was pared by 4 bases and J by 4 bases, with 16 bases between. The CDR3 spells CASSSSRDTLYGYTF. The DNA read from the CDR3 is TGTGCCAGCAGCTCATCCCGGGACACCCTCTATGGC.